This entry lists 20 T cell receptor beta chains sequenced from one sample in a study of spatial heterogeneity in lung cancer (dated 2019 in TCRdb). Study-level results and caveats: A correlation was observed between the number of expanded intratumoral alpha and beta TCRs and the tumor nonsynonymous mutation count.

The antigens these receptors bind are not known. In light of the paper, this sample's time point label describes: sample taken at primary tumor resection. Library preparation was by 5' RACE. Instrument used: NextSeq 500. TCRdb ran its own pipeline on the public reads, namely fastp trimming at Q25 and MiXCR clone calling, and kept in-frame beta chains. Identical CDR3 proteins give one entry, which carries the most common genes and DNA. Present in this sample are about 7,200 distinct CDR3 sequences, around 11% of which were seen just once. In total, the top ten clones hold over 9.5% of the sample. This sample comprised lung tumor tissue, obtained at surgery. Receptor source: a female donor with early-stage non-small cell lung cancer.

The V and J genes are TRBV19 and TRBJ1-4, with D unclear. Germline V CDR1 and CDR2: LNHDA, SQIVND (reference sequence). Trimming took off 9 bases at V and 0 bases at J, with 8 bases between the two ends. The CDR3 loop spans 13 amino acids. CDR3 DNA sequence: TGTGCCAGCAGATCGCCAACTAATGAAAAACTGTTTTTT. Protein sequence: CASRSPTNEKLFF.

This clonotype is labeled as medium-sized. This chain connects TRBV12-3 or TRBV12-4 to TRBJ2-7; TRBD1 matches at 9 bases. J lost 6 bases, V lost 2 bases, and 8 bases had no gene match. This CDR3 is 15 amino acids long. In DNA form, the CDR3 reads TGTGCCAGCAGTTTATTATCGCCGGGACAGGGCGAGCAGTACTTC. Translated, it gives CASSLLSPGQGEQYF.

This clonotype was observed a handful of times. This sequence joins TRBV5-1 and TRBJ2-3; D is undetermined. CDR3 length: 14 residues. Trimming took 3 bases from V and 2 from J, leaving 10 bases between them. Germline lookup yields CDR1 SGHRS and CDR2 YFSETQ. The CDR3 coding sequence is TGCGCCAGCAGCTCGCTAGTTTTCACAGATACGCAGTATTTT. Translated: CASSSLVFTDTQYF.

The chain is built from TRBV11-3 and TRBJ2-3; TRBD1 is a possible D gene (6 bases). CDR1 and CDR2 from the germline V gene are SGHNT and YENEEA. V shed 1 base and J shed 2 bases, with 13 bases lying between them. CDR3 length: 16 residues. The CDR3 is CASSLAGRGSTDTQYF. The CDR3 DNA reads as TGTGCCAGCAGCTTAGCGGGCAGGGGTTCCACAGATACGCAGTATTTT.

The chain carries TRBV4-2 and TRBJ2-3, with unresolved D. Between the trimmed V and J ends, which lost 0 bases and 4 bases, there was a span of 5 bases. Germline values: CDR1 LGHNA, CDR2 YNFKEQ. The CDR3 consists of 13 residues. CDR3 DNA: TGTGCCAGCAGCCAAGATTGGGCAGATACGCAGTATTTT. It encodes CASSQDWADTQYF.

This chain uses TRBV29-1 with TRBJ2-7, with a tentative D call TRBD1 (6 bases). CDR3 size: 13 residues. Germline CDR1 SQVTM, CDR2 ANQGSEA. Trimming pared 1 base from V and 2 bases from J, leaving 9 bases between. CDR3 sequence: CSVEGDTTYEQYF. The DNA of the CDR3 is TGCAGCGTTGAAGGGGACACTACCTACGAGCAGTACTTC.

By share, this clonotype ranks as medium-sized. The CDR3 here is CASKPEGGAGTEAFF. In DNA, the CDR3 is TGTGCCAGCAAACCTGAGGGGGGTGCAGGCACTGAAGCTTTCTTT. The chain carries TRBV6-1 and TRBJ1-1; D is possibly TRBD1 (6 bases). The germline CDR1 and CDR2 sequences are MNHNS and SASEGT. V shed 7 bases and J shed 4 bases, with 19 bases lying between them. The CDR3 consists of 15 residues.

This clonotype was counted at least ten times. The chain couples TRBV21-1 to TRBJ1-6; the D segment call TRBD1 is taken from the table without a DNA check. TRBV21-1 is marked as a pseudogene. The CDR3 has 18 residues. The CDR3 sequence is CASKGNRRQGVGNSPLHF. CDR3 bases: TGTGCCAGCAAGGGGAATCGCAGACAGGGGGTAGGTAATTCACCCCTCCACTTT.

This clonotype was seen ten or more times. The V gene is TRBV5-1, the J gene TRBJ1-1, with TRBD1 matching 9 bases. The junction had 6 bases not matched to a gene; V was cut back by 4 bases and J by 5 bases. The CDR3 is 14 residues long. Germline CDR1 and CDR2: SGHRS and YFSETQ. CDR3 sequence: CASSRQGVGTEAFF. In DNA form, the CDR3 reads TGCGCCAGCAGCCGACAGGGGGTAGGAACTGAAGCTTTCTTT.

This clonotype was picked up many times. The chain employs TRBV7-2 and TRBJ2-5, with D perhaps TRBD2 (5 bases). CDR1 is SGHTA and CDR2 is FQGNSA in the germline V gene. The V end lost 5 bases, the J end lost 2 bases, and 18 bases lay between the germline ends. The CDR3 is made up of 16 amino acids. The CDR3 sequence: CASSPRIGNGQETQYF. The CDR3 DNA sequence: TGTGCCAGCAGCCCCAGAATCGGGAACGGTCAAGAGACCCAGTACTTC.

By its share, this clonotype is medium-sized. The rearrangement links TRBV7-3 to TRBJ2-3; a weak D match, TRBD1 (5 bases). The germline V gene encodes CDR1 SGHTA and CDR2 FQGTGA. V was shortened by 4 bases and J by 1 base, with 12 bases between the two germline ends. This CDR3 has 15 residues. The CDR3 DNA sequence: TGTGCCAGCAGCTGGGGCAGCCGACGCACAGATACGCAGTATTTT. Its translation: CASSWGSRRTDTQYF.

In this sample, this clonotype turned up a few times. The chain uses TRBV7-9 and TRBJ1-6; D unresolved. Germline CDR1 SEHNR, CDR2 FQNEAQ (reference sequence). V lost 6 bases and J lost 4, with 13 bases in between. This CDR3 spans 15 amino acids. CDR3 DNA: TGTGCCAGCAGGGCACCCGCCCAATATAATTCACCCCTCCACTTT. The encoded protein is CASRAPAQYNSPLHF.

On this clonotype: Just one base apart from a much larger clone, this may be a read error. The chain uses TRBV5-5 and TRBJ1-1; D is ambiguous. The CDR3 spans 14 residues. Germline-derived CDR1 and CDR2 are SGHKS and YYEKEE (reference sequence). The CDR3 coding sequence is TGTGCCAGGAGCTTGCAGAACATGAACACTGAAGCTTTCTTT. Translation gives CARSLQNMNTEAFF.

By sample share, this clonotype is medium-sized. In nucleotides, the CDR3 is TGTGCCAGCATCCCGGACAGGGGGCTAACTGAAGCTTTCTTT. Translated, it gives CASIPDRGLTEAFF. This chain uses TRBV12-3 or TRBV12-4 with TRBJ1-1; 11 nucleotides line up with TRBD1. The CDR3 has 14 residues. V shed 7 bases, J shed 5 bases, and the junction held 6 bases outside the gene matches.

The chain combines TRBV5-1 with TRBJ1-6; TRBD1 is a possible D gene (5 bases). Germline V CDR1 and CDR2: SGHRS, YFSETQ. V was pared by 1 base and J by 6 bases, with 11 bases between. The length of the CDR3 is 15 residues. The CDR3 DNA reads TGCGCCAGCAGCTTGAGGGACTCAAGTAATTCACCCCTCCACTTT. Amino acids: CASSLRDSSNSPLHF.

This clonotype has only a few counts. The chain carries TRBV6-1 and TRBJ2-3, with D tentatively TRBD2 (6 bases). Trimming left V 8 bases short and J 6 bases short, with 24 bases between. CDR1 and CDR2 (germline): MNHNS, SASEGT. The CDR3 runs 16 residues. Here the CDR3 DNA reads TGTGCCAGCGCGGGTGGACTAACCAAATCTCTGGATACGCAGTATTTT. This translates into CASAGGLTKSLDTQYF.

This chain connects TRBV19 to TRBJ1-1; D gene uncertain. V was clipped by 10 bases and J by 0 bases, with 18 bases between them. Germline values: CDR1 LNHDA, CDR2 SQIVND (reference sequence). The CDR3 contains 15 residues. CDR3 coding DNA: TGTGCCACCAAAAAAATTGACCCGGTGAACACTGAAGCTTTCTTT. Its protein product is CATKKIDPVNTEAFF.

This clonotype was detected ten times or more. V gene TRBV20-1 combines with J gene TRBJ2-1, with TRBD2 matching over 8 bases. Germline V lookup: CDR1 DFQATT, CDR2 SNEGSKA (reference sequence). V lost 0 bases and J lost 0; bases outside the gene matches: 4. The CDR3 is 16 residues long. The CDR3 here is CSARDPGGASYNEQFF. In DNA form, the CDR3 reads TGCAGTGCTAGAGACCCCGGGGGGGCCTCCTACAATGAGCAGTTCTTC.

Within the sample, this clonotype is medium-sized (0.01 to 0.1%). This CDR3 reads CASSLNDIQYF. Written as DNA, the CDR3 is TGTGCCAGCAGTTTAAACGACATTCAGTACTTC. The rearrangement joins TRBV12-3 or TRBV12-4 to TRBJ2-4, with D hard to call. Trimming left V 2 bases short and J 8 bases short, with 4 bases between. There are 11 residues in the CDR3.

This clonotype showed up many times. The chain uses TRBV27 and TRBJ2-1; D possibly matches TRBD1 or TRBD2 (5 bases each). The germline V gene has CDR1 MNHEY and CDR2 SMNVEV (reference sequence). V lost 5 bases and J 0 bases, leaving 14 bases between the germline ends. This CDR3 contains 16 residues. The CDR3 bases are TGTGCCAGCAGTAGGGACCAAGGCGTCTCCTACAATGAGCAGTTCTTC. Translating gives CASSRDQGVSYNEQFF.